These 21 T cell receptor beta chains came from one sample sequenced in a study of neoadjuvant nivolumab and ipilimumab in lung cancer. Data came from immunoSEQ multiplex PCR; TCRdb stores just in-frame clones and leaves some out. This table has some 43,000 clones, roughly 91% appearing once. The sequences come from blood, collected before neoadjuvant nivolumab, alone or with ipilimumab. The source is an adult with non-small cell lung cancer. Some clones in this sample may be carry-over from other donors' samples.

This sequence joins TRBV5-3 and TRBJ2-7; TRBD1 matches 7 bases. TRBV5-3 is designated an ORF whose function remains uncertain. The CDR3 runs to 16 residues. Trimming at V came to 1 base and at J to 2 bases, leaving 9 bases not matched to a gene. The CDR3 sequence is CARSLRPGQYPYEQYF. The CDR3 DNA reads TGTGCCAGAAGCTTGCGGCCGGGACAGTACCCCTACGAGCAGTACTTC.

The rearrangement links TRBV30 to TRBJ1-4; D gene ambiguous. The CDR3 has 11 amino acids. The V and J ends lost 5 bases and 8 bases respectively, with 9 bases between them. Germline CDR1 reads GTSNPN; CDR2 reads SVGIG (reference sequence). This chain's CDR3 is CAWGHVEKLFF. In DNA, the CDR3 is TGTGCCTGGGGTCATGTCGAAAAACTGTTTTTT. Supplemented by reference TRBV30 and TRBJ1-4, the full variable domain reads SQTIHQWPATLVQPVGSPLSLECTVEGTSNPNLYWYRQAAGRGLQLLFYSVGIGQISSEVPQNLSASRPQDRQFILSSKKLLLSDSGFYLCAWGHVEKLFFGSGTQLSVL.

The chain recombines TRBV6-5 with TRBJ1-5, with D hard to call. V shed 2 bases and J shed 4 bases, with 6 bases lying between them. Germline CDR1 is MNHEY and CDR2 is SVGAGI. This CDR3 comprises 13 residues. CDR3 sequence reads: CASSYIFNQPQHF. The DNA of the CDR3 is TGTGCCAGCAGTTACATCTTTAATCAGCCCCAGCATTTT.

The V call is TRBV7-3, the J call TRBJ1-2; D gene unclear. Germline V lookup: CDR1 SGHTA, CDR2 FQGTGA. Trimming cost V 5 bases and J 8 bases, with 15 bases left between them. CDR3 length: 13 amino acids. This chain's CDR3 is CASSPHKGIGYTF. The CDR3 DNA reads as TGTGCCAGCAGCCCACACAAGGGAATCGGCTACACCTTC.

The CDR3 region is CASSPDRGQPQHF. The CDR3 DNA follows: TGTGCCAGCAGCCCGGACCGTGGTCAGCCCCAGCATTTT. The chain recombines TRBV7-9 with TRBJ1-5, with D hard to call. Trimming took off 5 bases at V and 6 bases at J, with 11 bases between the two ends. Germline V gene sequence: CDR1 SEHNR, CDR2 FQNEAQ (reference sequence). There are 13 residues in the CDR3.

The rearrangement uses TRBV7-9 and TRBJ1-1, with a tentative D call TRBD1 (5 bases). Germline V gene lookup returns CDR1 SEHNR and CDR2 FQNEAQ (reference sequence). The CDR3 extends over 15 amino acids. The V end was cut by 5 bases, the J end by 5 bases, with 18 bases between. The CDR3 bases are TGTGCCAGCAGCCCACGGGACCGAACGAGTACTGAAGCTTTCTTT. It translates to CASSPRDRTSTEAFF.

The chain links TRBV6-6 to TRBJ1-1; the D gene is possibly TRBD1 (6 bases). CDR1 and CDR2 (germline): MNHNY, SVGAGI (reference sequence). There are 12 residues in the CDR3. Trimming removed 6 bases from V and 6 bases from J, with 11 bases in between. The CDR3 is CASSRQVAEAFF. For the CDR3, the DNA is TGTGCCAGCAGCCGACAGGTCGCTGAAGCTTTCTTT.

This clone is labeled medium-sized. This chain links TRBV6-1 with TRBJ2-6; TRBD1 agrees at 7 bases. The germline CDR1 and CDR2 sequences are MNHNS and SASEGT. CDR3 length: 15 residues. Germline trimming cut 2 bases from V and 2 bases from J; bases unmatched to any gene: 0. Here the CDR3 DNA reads TGTGCCAGCAGTGAAACAGGGGCTGGGGCCAACGTCCTGACTTTC. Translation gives CASSETGAGANVLTF.

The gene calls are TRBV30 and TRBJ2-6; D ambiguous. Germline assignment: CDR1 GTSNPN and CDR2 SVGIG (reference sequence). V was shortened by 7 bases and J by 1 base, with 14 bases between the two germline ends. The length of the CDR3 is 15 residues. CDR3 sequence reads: CAFSPIRSGANVLTF. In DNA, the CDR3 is TGTGCCTTCTCTCCGATTCGGTCTGGGGCCAACGTCCTGACTTTC.

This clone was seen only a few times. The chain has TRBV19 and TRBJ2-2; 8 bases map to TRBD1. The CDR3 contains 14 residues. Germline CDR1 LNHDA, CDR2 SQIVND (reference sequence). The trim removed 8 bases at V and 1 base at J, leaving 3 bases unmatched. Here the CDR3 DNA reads TGTGCCAGTCGGGGGACAGGGAACACCGGGGAGCTGTTTTTT. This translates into CASRGTGNTGELFF.

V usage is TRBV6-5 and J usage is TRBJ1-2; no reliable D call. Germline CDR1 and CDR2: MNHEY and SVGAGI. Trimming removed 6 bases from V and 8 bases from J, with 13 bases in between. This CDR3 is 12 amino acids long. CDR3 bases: TGTGCCAGCAGGGAATATACGCGGGGCTACACCTTC. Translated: CASREYTRGYTF.

CDR3 amino acids: CASSAFTETQYF. The DNA for the CDR3 is TGTGCCAGCAGCGCTTTTACGGAGACCCAGTACTTC. This chain links TRBV9 with TRBJ2-5, with no clear D. CDR1 is SGDLS and CDR2 is YYNGEE in the germline V gene. Trimming cost V 3 bases and J 5 bases, with 8 bases left between them. This CDR3 has 12 residues.

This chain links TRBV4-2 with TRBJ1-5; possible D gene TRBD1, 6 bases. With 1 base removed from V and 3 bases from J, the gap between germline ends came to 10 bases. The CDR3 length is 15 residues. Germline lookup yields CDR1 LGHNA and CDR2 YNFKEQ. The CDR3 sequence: CASSQVDSLNQPQHF. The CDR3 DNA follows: TGTGCCAGCAGCCAAGTGGACAGTCTCAATCAGCCCCAGCATTTT.

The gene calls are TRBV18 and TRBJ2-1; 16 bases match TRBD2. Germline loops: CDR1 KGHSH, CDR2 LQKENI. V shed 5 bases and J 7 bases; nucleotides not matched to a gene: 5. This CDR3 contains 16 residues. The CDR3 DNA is TGTGCCAGCTCATCCGGGACTAGCGGGAGGGGGAATGAGCAGTTCTTC. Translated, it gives CASSSGTSGRGNEQFF.

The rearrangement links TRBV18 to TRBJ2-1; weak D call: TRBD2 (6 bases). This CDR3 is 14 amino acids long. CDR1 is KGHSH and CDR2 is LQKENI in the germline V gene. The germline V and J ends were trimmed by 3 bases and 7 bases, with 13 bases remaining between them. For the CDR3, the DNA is TGTGCCAGCTCACCTCCGGGAGTTGTAAATGAGCAGTTCTTC. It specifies CASSPPGVVNEQFF.

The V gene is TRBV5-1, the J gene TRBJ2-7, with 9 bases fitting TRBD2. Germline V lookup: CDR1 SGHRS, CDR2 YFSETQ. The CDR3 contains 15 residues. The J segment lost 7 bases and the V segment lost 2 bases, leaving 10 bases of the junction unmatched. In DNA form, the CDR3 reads TGCGCCAGCAGCTTTGTCGCGGGAGGGCCGGGGGAGCAGTACTTC. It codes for CASSFVAGGPGEQYF.

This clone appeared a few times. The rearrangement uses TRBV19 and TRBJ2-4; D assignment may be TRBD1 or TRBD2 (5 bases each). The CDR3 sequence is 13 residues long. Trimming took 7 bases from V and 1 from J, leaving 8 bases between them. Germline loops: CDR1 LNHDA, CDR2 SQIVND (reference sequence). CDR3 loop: CASNEGAKNIQYF. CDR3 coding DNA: TGTGCCAGTAATGAGGGGGCCAAAAACATTCAGTACTTC.

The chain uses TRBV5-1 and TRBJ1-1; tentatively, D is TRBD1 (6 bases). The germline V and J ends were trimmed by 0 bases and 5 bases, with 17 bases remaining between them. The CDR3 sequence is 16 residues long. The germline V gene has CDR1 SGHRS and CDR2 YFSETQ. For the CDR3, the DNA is TGCGCCAGCAGCTTGGGGCCTCAACAGGGTGGGACTGAAGCTTTCTTT. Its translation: CASSLGPQQGGTEAFF.

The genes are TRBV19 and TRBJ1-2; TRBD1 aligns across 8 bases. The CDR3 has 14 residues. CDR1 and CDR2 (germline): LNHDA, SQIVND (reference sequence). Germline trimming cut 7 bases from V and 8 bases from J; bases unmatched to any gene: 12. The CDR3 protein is CASTDQGALGGYTF. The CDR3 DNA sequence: TGTGCCAGTACCGACCAGGGGGCACTAGGAGGCTACACCTTC.

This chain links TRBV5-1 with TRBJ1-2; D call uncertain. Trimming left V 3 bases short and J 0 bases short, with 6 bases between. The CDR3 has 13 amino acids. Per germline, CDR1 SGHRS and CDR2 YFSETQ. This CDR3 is CASSSQANYGYTF. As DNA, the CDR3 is TGCGCCAGCAGCTCCCAGGCTAACTATGGCTACACCTTC.

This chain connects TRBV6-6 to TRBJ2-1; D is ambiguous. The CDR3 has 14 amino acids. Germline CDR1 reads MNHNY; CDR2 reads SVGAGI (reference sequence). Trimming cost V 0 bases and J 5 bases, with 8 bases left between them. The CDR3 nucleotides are TGTGCCAGCAGTTACTCGGGTCGGGACAATGAGCAGTTCTTC. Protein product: CASSYSGRDNEQFF.